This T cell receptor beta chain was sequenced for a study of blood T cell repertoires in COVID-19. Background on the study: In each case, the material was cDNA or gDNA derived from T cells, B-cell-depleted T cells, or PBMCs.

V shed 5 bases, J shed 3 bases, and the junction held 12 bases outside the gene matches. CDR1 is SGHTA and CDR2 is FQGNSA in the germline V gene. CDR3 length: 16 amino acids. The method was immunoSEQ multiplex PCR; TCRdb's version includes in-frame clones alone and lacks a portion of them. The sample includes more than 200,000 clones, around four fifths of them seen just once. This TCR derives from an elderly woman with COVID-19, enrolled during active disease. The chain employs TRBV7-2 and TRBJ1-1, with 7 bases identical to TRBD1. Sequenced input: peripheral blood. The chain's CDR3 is CASSPTGALGYTEAFF. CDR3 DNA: TGTGCCAGCAGCCCCACAGGGGCCCTAGGATACACTGAAGCTTTCTTT.